This T cell receptor (beta chain) was documented in a study of lymphopenia after photon versus proton radiotherapy. Data came from immunoSEQ multiplex PCR; TCRdb stores just in-frame clones and leaves some out. The repertoire consists of 50,000 to 75,000 clones, with around 87% occurring once and the leading ten covering approximately 2%. The germline gives CDR1 SGHKS, CDR2 YYEKEE (reference sequence). The CDR3 length is 17 residues. V lost 4 bases to trimming and J lost 2 bases, with 18 bases between them. The sample holds one count of this clone. Its target is not known. Study conclusions and caveats: Photon-treated patients lost naive T cells and TCR diversity; proton-treated stayed stable. Post-nadir diversity loss with photons came from oligoclonal expansion, particularly CD8+ Temra cells. Better survival with proton therapy was suggested as possible, not demonstrated. A bigger post-nadir fall in TCR diversity correlated inversely with survival time in deceased patients.

The source is a man aged 35-49 years with gastric cancer. Sequences were derived from peripheral blood, sampled from a patient treated with photon-based radiotherapy. This chain links TRBV5-5 with TRBJ2-2, with D possibly being TRBD1 (6 bases). The CDR3 region is CASSLQGTRFNTGELFF. CDR3 nucleotides: TGTGCCAGCAGCCTCCAGGGGACGAGATTTAACACCGGGGAGCTGTTTTTT.